The table lists the clone carrying this TCR beta chain with a count of one. This specimen comes from a study of control samples from healthy donors and cancer patients. J gave up 6 bases and V 3 bases, and 22 bases lay outside the gene matches. The CDR3 contains 19 residues. Germline V CDR1 and CDR2: MNHEY, SMNVEV (reference sequence). Libraries were prepared by immunoSEQ multiplex PCR; TCRdb keeps only in-frame clonotypes and omits some of them. This table holds 400,000 to 500,000 clones, roughly 90% found once. The sequenced material came from PBMCs. This receptor was identified in a man between 35 and 55 years old with head and neck cancer. The rearrangement joins TRBV27 to TRBJ2-7; TRBD2 matches 8 bases. The CDR3 spells CASSFRRSGGRGWSGEQYF. In DNA form, the CDR3 reads TGTGCCAGCAGTTTTAGGCGGAGCGGGGGAAGGGGGTGGAGTGGCGAGCAGTACTTC.